What follows describes a single T cell receptor beta chain. This sample is drawn from a study of blood T cell repertoires in COVID-19. The data were produced by immunoSEQ multiplex PCR, yet TCRdb's version contains in-frame clones alone and is incomplete. The table includes about 200,000 clones, more than 80% detected once. J was trimmed by 5 bases and V by 6 bases; bases with no gene match: 5. The CDR3 extends over 15 amino acids. Looked up from germline, CDR1 is LNHDA and CDR2 is SQIVND (reference sequence). The receptor was isolated from a man aged 30-40 years who had recovered from COVID-19. Source material: PBMCs or T cells enriched from blood (not recorded which). The chain has TRBV19 and TRBJ2-1; 12 bases map to TRBD2. This CDR3 reads CASRRRLAGDNEQFF. In DNA form, the CDR3 reads TGTGCCAGTAGAAGACGACTAGCGGGGGACAATGAGCAGTTCTTC.